This T cell receptor (beta chain) was found in a study of T cell responses to AZD1222 COVID-19 vaccine. Losses at the gene ends were 6 bases for V and 12 bases for J; bases not matched to a gene: 9. The CDR3 is 12 amino acids. The V gene's germline CDR1 is MNHEY and CDR2 SVGAGI. The study's findings and limits: White British donors predominated, females outnumbered males, and clonal diversity was possibly underestimated.

On this clone: What it binds is unknown.

This table comes from immunoSEQ multiplex PCR, and its TCRdb copy is limited to in-frame clones, with some not included. The sample lists 150,000 or so clones; 90% were seen once. This TCR was recovered from an adult in good health. The gene calls are TRBV6-5 and TRBJ1-2, with 8 bases identical to TRBD1. Material: peripheral blood, obtained on day 0 of AZD1222 vaccination. CDR3 bases: TGTGCCAGCAGCTCCGGACAGGGCCCCCACACCTTC. Its protein product is CASSSGQGPHTF.